These 22 T cell receptor beta chains were all obtained from the same sample, sequenced in a study of T cells expressing NK-cell markers. TCRdb reworked the 5' RACE reads into one entry per CDR3 protein, no DNA. This sample's clone table lists more than 250,000 distinct CDR3 sequences. Sequenced sample: blood T cells: a sorted CD56 or NKG2C T cell subset, CD4+ or CD8+ T cells, or bulk PBMC T cells (not recorded which). The receptor set was obtained from a man between 18 and 29 years old in good health.

The rearrangement links TRBV6-1 to TRBJ2-3; TCRdb's assignment of TRBD2 cannot be checked, as there is no DNA. Germline-derived CDR1 and CDR2 are MNHNS and SASEGT. The CDR3 has 14 residues. The CDR3 here is CASTGREYTDTQYF.

V is TRBV29-1 and J is TRBJ2-3; TCRdb proposes TRBD2, but this gene call is untestable without DNA. This CDR3 is built from 14 residues. Germline CDR1 is SQVTM and CDR2 is ANQGSEA. CDR3 residues: CSVDRAGESDTQYF.

This chain joins TRBV12-3 or TRBV12-4 and TRBJ1-1. CDR3 length: 15 amino acids. This CDR3 is CASSSVRKTNTEAFF.

V and J are TRBV5-1 and TRBJ1-2. The CDR3 totals 13 residues. CDR1 is SGHRS, CDR2 YFSETQ, per germline. CDR3 region: CASSLVGDYGYTF.

This sequence joins TRBV12-3 or TRBV12-4 and TRBJ2-3; the TCRdb call, TRBD2, lacks DNA for checking. This CDR3 contains 12 residues. The CDR3 reads CASGTDSHTQYF.

The rearrangement uses TRBV20-1 and TRBJ2-1. Germline CDR1 DFQATT, CDR2 SNEGSKA (reference sequence). This CDR3 region has 14 residues. The chain's CDR3 is CSARDLRSNNEQFF.

The gene calls are TRBV5-6 and TRBJ1-5. This CDR3 has 12 residues. Per germline, CDR1 SGHDT and CDR2 YYEEEE. The CDR3 sequence is CASSFWGKPQHF.

The chain carries TRBV6-5 and TRBJ2-1. Germline V CDR1 and CDR2: MNHEY, SVGAGI. The CDR3 runs to 19 residues. CDR3 protein: CASSYSIGFRGRSYNEQFF.

The chain uses TRBV6-5 and TRBJ2-1. CDR3 length: 14 residues. Germline CDR1 MNHEY, CDR2 SVGAGI. This CDR3 is CASSYQLLSDEQFF.

The chain joins TRBV7-6 to TRBJ2-3; there is no DNA to check the TCRdb D call of TRBD1. The CDR3 consists of 14 residues. Germline V gene lookup returns CDR1 SGHVS and CDR2 FNYEAQ. The CDR3 reads CASSLAVRGDTQYF. The whole variable domain, filled in from reference TRBV7-6 and TRBJ2-3, reads GAGVSQSPRYKVTKRGQDVALRCDPISGHVSLYWYRQALGQGPEFLTYFNYEAQQDKSGLPNDRFSAERPEGSISTLTIQRTEQRDSAMYRCASSLAVRGDTQYFGPGTRLTVL.

The chain combines TRBV12-3 or TRBV12-4 with TRBJ1-3. The CDR3 is 14 residues long. CDR3 sequence: CASRSLGTGNTIYF.

The chain couples TRBV5-1 to TRBJ1-2. The CDR3 consists of 13 residues. The germline V gene has CDR1 SGHRS and CDR2 YFSETQ. This CDR3 reads CASSLLSSTGYTF.

CDR3 sequence reads: CASRNRGLEELFF. The V and J genes are TRBV7-8 and TRBJ2-2; TCRdb outputs TRBD1, but without DNA this stays unchecked. The CDR3 length is 13 residues. Germline lookup yields CDR1 SGHVS and CDR2 FQNEAQ.

CDR3 in amino acids: CASSQSEGPYEQYF. This chain joins TRBV3-1 and TRBJ2-7; TCRdb reports TRBD2, a call that lacks DNA to check it against. Germline V gives CDR1 LGHDT, CDR2 YNNKEL (reference sequence). This CDR3 has 14 residues.

V gene TRBV25-1 combines with J gene TRBJ1-1; lacking DNA, the TRBD1 call made by TCRdb goes unchecked. The CDR3 sequence is 11 residues long. CDR1 and CDR2 (germline): MGHDK, SYGVNS. This CDR3 reads CASSWGAEAFF.

The J gene is TRBJ2-7, the V gene TRBV5-4. Germline CDR1 reads SGHNT; CDR2 reads YYREEE (reference sequence). The CDR3 has 13 residues. The CDR3 here is CASSPTGTYEQYF.

The chain employs TRBV12-3 or TRBV12-4 and TRBJ1-2; TCRdb selects TRBD1, and the lack of DNA leaves this call unchecked. CDR3 length equals 16 residues. CDR3 sequence: CASSLSTGQATYGYTF.

The chain joins TRBV20-1 to TRBJ2-1; absent DNA, TCRdb's TRBD1 call cannot be checked. CDR3 length: 16 amino acids. Germline V gene lookup returns CDR1 DFQATT and CDR2 SNEGSKA (reference sequence). The CDR3 region is CSARSQVSGSYNEQFF.

J is TRBJ2-2 and V is TRBV30; with no DNA, the TCRdb D assignment of TRBD1 cannot be verified. CDR3 length: 14 residues. The germline gives CDR1 GTSNPN, CDR2 SVGIG (reference sequence). The CDR3: CAWTRTGGTGELFF. Full variable domain (rest looked up from reference TRBV30 and TRBJ2-2): SQTIHQWPATLVQPVGSPLSLECTVEGTSNPNLYWYRQAAGRGLQLLFYSVGIGQISSEVPQNLSASRPQDRQFILSSKKLLLSDSGFYLCAWTRTGGTGELFFGEGSRLTVL.

The chain couples TRBV10-3 to TRBJ2-1; TCRdb returns TRBD2, unconfirmable since there is no DNA. The CDR3 is made up of 17 amino acids. Germline V CDR1 and CDR2: ENHRY, SYGVKD. The CDR3 sequence: CAISGDGTSGSGGEQFF.

This chain uses TRBV7-3 with TRBJ2-1; TCRdb's D gene call, TRBD2, goes unchecked for lack of DNA. CDR3 length: 15 residues. Looked up from germline, CDR1 is SGHTA and CDR2 is FQGTGA. CDR3 sequence reads: CASSLNGGSTNEQFF. The full variable domain, with the rest looked up from reference TRBV7-3 and TRBJ2-1, is GAGVSQTPSNKVTEKGKYVELRCDPISGHTALYWYRQSLGQGPEFLIYFQGTGAADDSGLPNDRFFAVRPEGSVSTLKIQRTERGDSAVYLCASSLNGGSTNEQFFGPGTRLTVL.

The chain has TRBV9 and TRBJ2-5. The germline gives CDR1 SGDLS, CDR2 YYNGEE. This CDR3 has 14 residues. This chain's CDR3 is CASSARDTEETQYF.